The entry below gives a single T cell receptor (beta chain) sequence along with its context. Antigen: not known. The sample is drawn from a study of shared clonotypes between healthy human individuals. Broader study findings: Few donors limited the genetic and exposure-history diversity represented.

Here immunoSEQ multiplex PCR was the method, and the copy in TCRdb shows in-frame clones only, minus some. This sample has roughly 2.6 million clones, with 90% to 95% found just once. Partitioning of CD4+ cells yielded a CD45RA+ naive subset and a CD45RA-negative memory subset. Sequencing input: naive CD4+ T cells sorted from blood. This sample's subset: CD45RA+ positively selected. This receptor was obtained from a man between 18 and 35 years old in good health.

The CDR3: CASSPVGVTSSYEQYF. In nucleotides, the CDR3 is TGTGCCAGCTCACCAGTTGGCGTTACTAGCTCCTACGAGCAGTACTTC. V usage is TRBV18 and J usage is TRBJ2-7, with D perhaps TRBD2 (5 bases). Germline V gene data show CDR1 as KGHSH and CDR2 as LQKENI. V was cut by 2 bases and J by 0 bases, with 14 bases left in between. The CDR3 has 16 residues.